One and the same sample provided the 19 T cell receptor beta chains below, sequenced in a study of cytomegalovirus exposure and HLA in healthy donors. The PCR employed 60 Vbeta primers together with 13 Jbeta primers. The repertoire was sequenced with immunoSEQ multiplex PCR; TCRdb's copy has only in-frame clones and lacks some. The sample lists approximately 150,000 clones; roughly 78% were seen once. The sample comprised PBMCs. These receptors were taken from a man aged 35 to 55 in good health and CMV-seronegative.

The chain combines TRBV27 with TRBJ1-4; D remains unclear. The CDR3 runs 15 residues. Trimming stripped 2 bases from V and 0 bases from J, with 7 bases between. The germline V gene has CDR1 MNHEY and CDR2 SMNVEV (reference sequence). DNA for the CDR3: TGTGCCAGCAGTTTAACCGGGGCAACTAATGAAAAACTGTTTTTT. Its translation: CASSLTGATNEKLFF.

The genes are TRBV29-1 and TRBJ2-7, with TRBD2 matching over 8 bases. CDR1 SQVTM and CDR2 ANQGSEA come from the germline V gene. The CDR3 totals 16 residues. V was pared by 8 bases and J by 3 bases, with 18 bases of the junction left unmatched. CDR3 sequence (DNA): TGCAGCATATTGACGCGGGAGGCGGGCCTTTTCTACGAGCAGTACTTC. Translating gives CSILTREAGLFYEQYF.

As DNA, the CDR3 is TGTGCCACAAAAGGACAGGGGAATGAAAAACTGTTTTTT. It encodes CATKGQGNEKLFF. The chain is built from TRBV19 and TRBJ1-4, with TRBD1 matching over 9 bases. The J segment lost 5 bases and the V segment lost 10 bases, leaving 5 bases of the junction unmatched. The CDR3 extends over 13 amino acids. The germline gives CDR1 LNHDA, CDR2 SQIVND (reference sequence).

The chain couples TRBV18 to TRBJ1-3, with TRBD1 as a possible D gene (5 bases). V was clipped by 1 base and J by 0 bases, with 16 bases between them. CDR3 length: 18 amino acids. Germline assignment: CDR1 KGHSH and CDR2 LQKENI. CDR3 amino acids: CASSPLPTGSSSGNTIYF. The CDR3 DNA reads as TGTGCCAGCTCACCACTACCCACAGGTTCTAGCTCTGGAAACACCATATATTTT.

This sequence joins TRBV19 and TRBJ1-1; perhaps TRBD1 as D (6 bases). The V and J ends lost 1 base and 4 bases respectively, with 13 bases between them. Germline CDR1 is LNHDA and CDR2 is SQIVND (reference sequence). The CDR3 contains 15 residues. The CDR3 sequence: CASSIGGPGPTEAFF. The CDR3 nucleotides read TGTGCCAGTAGTATAGGGGGGCCTGGGCCCACTGAAGCTTTCTTT.

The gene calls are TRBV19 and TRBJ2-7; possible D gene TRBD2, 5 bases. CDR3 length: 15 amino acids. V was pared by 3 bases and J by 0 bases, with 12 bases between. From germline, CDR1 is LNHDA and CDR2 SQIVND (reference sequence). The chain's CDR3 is CASSMRAVTSYEQYF. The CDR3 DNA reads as TGTGCCAGTAGTATGAGGGCAGTAACCTCCTACGAGCAGTACTTC.

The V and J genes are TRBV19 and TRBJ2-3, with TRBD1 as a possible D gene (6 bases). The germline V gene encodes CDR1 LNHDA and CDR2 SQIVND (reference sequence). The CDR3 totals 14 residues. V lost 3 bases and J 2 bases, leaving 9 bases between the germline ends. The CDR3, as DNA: TGTGCCAGTAGTATCAGGACAGTCACAGATACGCAGTATTTT. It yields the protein CASSIRTVTDTQYF.

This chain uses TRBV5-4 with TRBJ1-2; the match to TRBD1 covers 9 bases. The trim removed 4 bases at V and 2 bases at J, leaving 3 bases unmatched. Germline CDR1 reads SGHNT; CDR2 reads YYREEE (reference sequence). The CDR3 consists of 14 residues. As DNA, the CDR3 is TGTGCCAGCAGCCCCGGGACAGGGAACTATGGCTACACCTTC. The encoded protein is CASSPGTGNYGYTF. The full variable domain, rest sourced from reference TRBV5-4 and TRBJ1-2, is ETGVTQSPTHLIKTRGQQVTLRCSSQSGHNTVSWYQQALGQGPQFIFQYYREEENGRGNFPPRFSGLQFPNYSSELNVNALELDDSALYLCASSPGTGNYGYTFGSGTRLTVV.

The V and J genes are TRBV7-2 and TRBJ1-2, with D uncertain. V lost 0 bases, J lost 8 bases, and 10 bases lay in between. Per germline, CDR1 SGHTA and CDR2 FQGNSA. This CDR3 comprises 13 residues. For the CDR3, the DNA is TGTGCCAGCAGCTTAGCAGCCCTATACGGCTACACCTTC. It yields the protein CASSLAALYGYTF.

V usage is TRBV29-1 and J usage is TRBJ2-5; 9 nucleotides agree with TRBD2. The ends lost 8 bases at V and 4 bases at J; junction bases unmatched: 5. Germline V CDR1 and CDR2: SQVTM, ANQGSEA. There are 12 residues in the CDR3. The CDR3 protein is CSSGTSLETQYF. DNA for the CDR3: TGCAGCAGTGGGACTAGCCTAGAGACCCAGTACTTC.

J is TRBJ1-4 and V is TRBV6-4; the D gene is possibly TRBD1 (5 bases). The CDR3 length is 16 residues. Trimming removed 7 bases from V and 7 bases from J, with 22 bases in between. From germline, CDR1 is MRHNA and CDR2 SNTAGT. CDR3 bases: TGTGCCAGCAATCGTCGGATTCGTTCAAGGGGTGAAAAACTGTTTTTT. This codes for CASNRRIRSRGEKLFF.

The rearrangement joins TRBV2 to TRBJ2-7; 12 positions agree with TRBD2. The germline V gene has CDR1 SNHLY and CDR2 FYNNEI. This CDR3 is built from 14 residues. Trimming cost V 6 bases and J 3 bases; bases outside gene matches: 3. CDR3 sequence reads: CASSQTSGGYEQYF. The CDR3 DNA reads TGTGCCAGCAGCCAGACTAGCGGGGGCTACGAGCAGTACTTC.

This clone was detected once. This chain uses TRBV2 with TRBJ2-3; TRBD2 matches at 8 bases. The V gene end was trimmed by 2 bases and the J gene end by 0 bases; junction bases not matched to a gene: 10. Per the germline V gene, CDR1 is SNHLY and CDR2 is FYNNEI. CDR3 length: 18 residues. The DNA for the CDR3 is TGTGCCAGCAGTGAAACTCCTGGACTAGCTCGGAGCACAGATACGCAGTATTTT. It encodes CASSETPGLARSTDTQYF.

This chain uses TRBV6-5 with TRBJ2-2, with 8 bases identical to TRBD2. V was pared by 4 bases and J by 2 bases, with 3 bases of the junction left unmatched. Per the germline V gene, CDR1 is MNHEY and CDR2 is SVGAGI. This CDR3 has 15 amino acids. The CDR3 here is CASSFSGVNTGELFF. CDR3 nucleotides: TGTGCCAGCAGTTTTAGCGGGGTTAACACCGGGGAGCTGTTTTTT.

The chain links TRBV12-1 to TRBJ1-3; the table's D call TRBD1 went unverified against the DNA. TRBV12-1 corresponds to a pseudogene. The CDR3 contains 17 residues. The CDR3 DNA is TGTGCCAGCAGCTTTCAGGCAGGGGGCGCATCTGGAAACACCATATATTTT. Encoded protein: CASSFQAGGASGNTIYF.

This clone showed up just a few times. The CDR3 here is CAISIDRIAYEQYF. Written as DNA, the CDR3 is TGTGCCATCAGTATCGACAGGATCGCCTACGAGCAGTACTTC. V is TRBV10-3 and J is TRBJ2-7; D is possibly TRBD1 (6 bases). V was trimmed by 5 bases and J by 2 bases, leaving 13 bases between them. In germline, CDR1 is ENHRY, CDR2 SYGVKD. The CDR3 contains 14 residues.

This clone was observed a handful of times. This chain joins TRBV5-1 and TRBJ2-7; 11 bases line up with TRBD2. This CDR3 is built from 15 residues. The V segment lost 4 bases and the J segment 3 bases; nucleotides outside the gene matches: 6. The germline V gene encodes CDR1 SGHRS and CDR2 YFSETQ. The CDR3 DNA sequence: TGCGCCAGCAGCCTCATAGCGGGAGGGGGCTACGAGCAGTACTTC. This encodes CASSLIAGGGYEQYF.

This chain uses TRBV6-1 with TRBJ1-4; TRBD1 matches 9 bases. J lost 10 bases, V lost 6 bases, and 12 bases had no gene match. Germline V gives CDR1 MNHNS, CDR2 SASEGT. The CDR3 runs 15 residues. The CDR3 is CASRMDRGVQGKLFF. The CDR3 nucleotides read TGTGCCAGCAGGATGGACAGGGGAGTGCAGGGAAAACTGTTTTTT.

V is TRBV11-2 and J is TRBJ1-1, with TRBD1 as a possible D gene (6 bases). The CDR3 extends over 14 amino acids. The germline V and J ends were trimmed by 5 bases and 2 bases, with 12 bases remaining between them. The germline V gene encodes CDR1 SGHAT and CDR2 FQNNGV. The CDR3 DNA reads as TGTGCCAGCAGCCGAGGGGGACGAAACACTGAAGCTTTCTTT. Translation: CASSRGGRNTEAFF.